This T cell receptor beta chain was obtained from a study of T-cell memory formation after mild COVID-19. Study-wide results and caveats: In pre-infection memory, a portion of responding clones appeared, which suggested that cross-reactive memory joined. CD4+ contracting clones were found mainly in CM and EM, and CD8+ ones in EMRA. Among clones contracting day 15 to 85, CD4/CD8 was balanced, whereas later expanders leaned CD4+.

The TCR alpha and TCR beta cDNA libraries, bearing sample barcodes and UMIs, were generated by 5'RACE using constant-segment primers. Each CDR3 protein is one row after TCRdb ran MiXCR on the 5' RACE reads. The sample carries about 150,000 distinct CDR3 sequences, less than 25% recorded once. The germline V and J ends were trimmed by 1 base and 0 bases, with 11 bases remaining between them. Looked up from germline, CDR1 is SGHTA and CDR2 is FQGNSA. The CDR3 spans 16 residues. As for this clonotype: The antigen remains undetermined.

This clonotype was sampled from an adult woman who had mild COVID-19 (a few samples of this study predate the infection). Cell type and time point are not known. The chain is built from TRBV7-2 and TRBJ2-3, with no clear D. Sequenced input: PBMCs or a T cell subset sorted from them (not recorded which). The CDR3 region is CASSLELQISTDTQYF. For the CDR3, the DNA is TGTGCCAGCAGCTTAGAACTACAGATTAGCACAGATACGCAGTATTTT.